What follows are 10 T cell receptor beta chains derived from one specimen sequenced in a study of T cell responses to AZD1222 COVID-19 vaccine. Sequencing used immunoSEQ multiplex PCR; TCRdb keeps in-frame clones, though not all of them. The sample records fewer than 250,000 clones, around 94% being singletons. The sample in question was peripheral blood, obtained on day 0 of AZD1222 vaccination. Receptor source: an adult in good health.

This chain links TRBV7-2 with TRBJ1-1; D ambiguous. The CDR3 is 15 residues long. Germline V gene lookup returns CDR1 SGHTA and CDR2 FQGNSA. V was pared by 4 bases and J by 7 bases, with 19 bases between. DNA for the CDR3: TGTGCCAGCAGCTCGAACCCAACCCATGGAGGTGAAGCTTTCTTT. Protein: CASSSNPTHGGEAFF. The entire variable domain, with the rest obtained from reference TRBV7-2 and TRBJ1-1, is as follows: GAGVSQSPSNKVTEKGKDVELRCDPISGHTALYWYRQSLGQGLEFLIYFQGNSAPDKSGLPSDRFSAERTGGSVSTLTIQRTQQEDSAVYLCASSSNPTHGGEAFFGQGTRLTVV.

The chain couples TRBV6-6 to TRBJ2-4; a possible D gene is TRBD1 (5 bases). Per germline, CDR1 MNHNY and CDR2 SVGAGI (reference sequence). This CDR3 comprises 16 residues. The ends were cut back, 2 bases at V and 4 bases at J, with 15 bases in the middle. The CDR3 is CASSYPGGDRKNIQYF. In nucleotides, the CDR3 is TGTGCCAGCAGTTACCCAGGCGGTGACAGAAAAAACATTCAGTACTTC.

This chain connects TRBV10-3 to TRBJ1-5; D remains unclear. The CDR3 loop spans 14 amino acids. V lost 0 bases, J lost 0 bases, and 3 bases lay in between. From germline, CDR1 is ENHRY and CDR2 SYGVKD. As DNA, the CDR3 is TGTGCCATCAGTGAGTCGCATAGCAATCAGCCCCAGCATTTT. It translates to CAISESHSNQPQHF.

The gene calls are TRBV5-1 and TRBJ2-2; 7 bases agree with TRBD1. Per the germline V gene, CDR1 is SGHRS and CDR2 is YFSETQ. With V trimmed by 0 bases and J by 4 bases, 3 bases remained unmatched. The CDR3 is 15 amino acids. CDR3 in DNA: TGCGCCAGCAGCTTGGGACAGGGCATCACCGGGGAGCTGTTTTTT. This encodes CASSLGQGITGELFF.

The V call is TRBV5-5, the J call TRBJ1-1; 7 bases are shared with TRBD1. Trimming removed 3 bases from V and 0 bases from J; junction bases left unmatched: 2. CDR1 and CDR2 (germline): SGHKS, YYEKEE (reference sequence). This CDR3 is 14 amino acids long. This CDR3 is CASSWGQMNTEAFF. The CDR3 region has the DNA TGTGCCAGCAGCTGGGGACAGATGAACACTGAAGCTTTCTTT. Drawing the rest from reference TRBV5-5 and TRBJ1-1, the complete variable domain is DAGVTQSPTHLIKTRGQQVTLRCSPISGHKSVSWYQQVLGQGPQFIFQYYEKEERGRGNFPDRFSARQFPNYSSELNVNALLLGDSALYLCASSWGQMNTEAFFGQGTRLTVV.

This chain joins TRBV9 and TRBJ1-6; D may be TRBD1 (5 bases). This CDR3 has 15 residues. Germline CDR1 and CDR2: SGDLS and YYNGEE. Between the trimmed V and J ends, which lost 0 bases and 10 bases, there was a span of 14 bases. CDR3 region: CASSVDPSGTSPLHF. The CDR3 nucleotides read TGTGCCAGCAGCGTAGATCCGTCAGGGACCTCACCCCTCCACTTT.

This chain uses TRBV7-9 with TRBJ1-4; D gene ambiguous. The ends were cut back, 0 bases at V and 3 bases at J, with 8 bases in the middle. CDR3 size: 15 residues. Germline CDR1 and CDR2: SEHNR and FQNEAQ (reference sequence). CDR3 coding DNA: TGTGCCAGCAGCTTAGCGGAAGTTTCTAATGAAAAACTGTTTTTT. Translated: CASSLAEVSNEKLFF.

This chain links TRBV19 with TRBJ1-4, with 8 bases lining up with TRBD1. With V trimmed by 10 bases and J by 8 bases, 12 bases remained unmatched. The CDR3 length is 14 residues. Germline-derived CDR1 and CDR2 are LNHDA and SQIVND (reference sequence). Here the CDR3 reads CATHQTGEGEKLFF. The CDR3, as DNA: TGTGCCACCCATCAGACAGGGGAGGGGGAAAAACTGTTTTTT.

The genes are TRBV7-2 and TRBJ1-2, with D tentatively TRBD1 (5 bases). This CDR3 is 17 amino acids long. Germline loops: CDR1 SGHTA, CDR2 FQGNSA. The ends were cut back, 7 bases at V and 4 bases at J, with 25 bases in the middle. The CDR3 protein is CASTSALGDSRSYGYTF. CDR3 nucleotides: TGTGCCAGCACCTCTGCCCTGGGGGACTCCCGGTCCTATGGCTACACCTTC.

This clone was detected once. This rearrangement joins TRBV7-9 to TRBJ1-2; 9 nucleotides align to TRBD1. CDR3 size: 15 residues. V was clipped by 5 bases and J by 4 bases; unmatched bases: 8. Germline V gene sequence: CDR1 SEHNR, CDR2 FQNEAQ (reference sequence). The CDR3 spells CASSVQGQGIYGYTF. The CDR3 coding sequence is TGTGCCAGCAGCGTACAGGGACAGGGAATCTATGGCTACACCTTC.